The 30 T cell receptor beta chains reported below all come from one sample, sequenced in a study of blood T cell repertoires in COVID-19. Only in-frame clones appear in the TCRdb table, and some are missing; sequencing was by immunoSEQ multiplex PCR. The table has some 96,000 clones, around four fifths seen once. Sequenced sample: peripheral blood. Every receptor here comes from a man aged 50 to 60 with active or convalescent COVID-19.

The V gene is TRBV3-1 (or the pseudogene TRBV3-2), the J gene TRBJ2-7; D call uncertain. Trimming removed 4 bases at V and 2 bases at J, with 6 bases between. The CDR3 runs 12 residues. CDR1 LGHDT and CDR2 YNNKEL come from the germline V gene (reference sequence). The CDR3 DNA reads as TGTGCCAGCAGCCCCCTACCCTACGAGCAGTACTTC. Translation gives CASSPLPYEQYF.

V is TRBV19 and J is TRBJ1-1, with D possibly matching TRBD1 (5 bases). The ends were cut back, 6 bases at V and 5 bases at J, with 16 bases in the middle. The germline gives CDR1 LNHDA, CDR2 SQIVND (reference sequence). The CDR3 consists of 14 residues. CDR3 amino acids: CASRTDISRTEAFF. The CDR3 coding sequence is TGTGCCAGTAGGACAGATATCAGCAGGACTGAAGCTTTCTTT. The full variable domain, in which reference TRBV19 and TRBJ1-1 provide the parts outside the CDR3, is DGGITQSPKYLFRKEGQNVTLSCEQNLNHDAMYWYRQDPGQGLRLIYYSQIVNDFQKGDIAEGYSVSREKKESFPLTVTSAQKNPTAFYLCASRTDISRTEAFFGQGTRLTVV.

The rearrangement joins TRBV5-5 to TRBJ2-1, with 7 bases aligning to TRBD2. The germline CDR1 and CDR2 sequences are SGHKS and YYEKEE (reference sequence). The CDR3 sequence is 11 residues long. V lost 3 bases, J lost 10 bases, and 1 base stayed unmatched. The CDR3 DNA reads TGTGCCAGCAGCTCACTAGCGGAGCAGTTCTTC. Translated, it gives CASSSLAEQFF.

V gene TRBV29-1 combines with J gene TRBJ2-5; 10 bases are shared with TRBD2. CDR3 size: 14 residues. The J segment lost 3 bases and the V segment lost 7 bases, leaving 8 bases of the junction unmatched. Per the germline V gene, CDR1 is SQVTM and CDR2 is ANQGSEA. CDR3 sequence: CSAAPGTSEETQYF. The CDR3 nucleotides are TGCAGCGCCGCCCCCGGGACTAGCGAAGAGACCCAGTACTTC.

This chain joins TRBV5-6 and TRBJ1-3; D is possibly TRBD1 (6 bases). Germline V gene data show CDR1 as SGHDT and CDR2 as YYEEEE. Trimming pared 2 bases from V and 4 bases from J, leaving 10 bases between. This CDR3 is 14 amino acids long. The chain's CDR3 is CASSFPGTGNTIYF. CDR3 DNA: TGTGCCAGCAGCTTCCCCGGGACAGGAAACACCATATATTTT.

This clone was detected once. The chain carries TRBV27 and TRBJ2-7; D is perhaps TRBD1 (6 bases). The CDR3 loop spans 18 amino acids. Trimming took off 8 bases at V and 0 bases at J, with 26 bases between the two ends. Germline CDR1 is MNHEY and CDR2 is SMNVEV (reference sequence). CDR3 protein: CASGKRDIRTPLSYEQYF. CDR3 DNA sequence: TGTGCCAGCGGTAAACGGGACATAAGGACTCCTCTCTCCTACGAGCAGTACTTC.

The V call is TRBV5-1, the J call TRBJ2-3; 11 positions agree with TRBD2. Germline V gene data show CDR1 as SGHRS and CDR2 as YFSETQ. V gave up 4 bases and J gave up 5 bases; unmatched junction bases: 12. The CDR3 spans 17 residues. The CDR3 loop is CASSLLPTSGNQDTQYF. The CDR3, as DNA: TGCGCCAGCAGCCTCCTTCCGACTAGCGGGAATCAAGATACGCAGTATTTT.

The rearrangement uses TRBV4-2 and TRBJ1-1, with TRBD1 identical over 9 bases. This CDR3 region has 15 residues. The germline V gene encodes CDR1 LGHNA and CDR2 YNFKEQ. J lost 5 bases, V lost 3 bases, and 7 bases had no gene match. As DNA, the CDR3 is TGTGCCAGCAGCCAGGACAGGGGCATGTTGACTGAAGCTTTCTTT. It yields the protein CASSQDRGMLTEAFF.

V and J are TRBV24-1 and TRBJ1-1, with D perhaps TRBD1 (6 bases). The CDR3 extends over 15 amino acids. Germline CDR1 reads KGHDR; CDR2 reads SFDVKD. V was pared by 7 bases and J by 1 base, with 15 bases between. The CDR3 DNA reads as TGTGCCACCAGGGGCGTGGGGGGGCAGAACACTGAAGCTTTCTTT. Protein product: CATRGVGGQNTEAFF.

The chain recombines TRBV3-1 (or the pseudogene TRBV3-2) with TRBJ2-3; 11 bases agree with TRBD2. Germline CDR1 LGHDT, CDR2 YNNKEL (reference sequence). V lost 1 base to trimming and J lost 5 bases; unmatched junction nucleotides: 8. The CDR3 spans 17 residues. The CDR3 DNA reads as TGTGCCAGCAGCCAAGTTCCTCTAGCGGGAGGAGTAGATACGCAGTATTTT. It translates to CASSQVPLAGGVDTQYF.

The chain has TRBV30 and TRBJ1-1; no reliable D call. CDR1 and CDR2 from the germline V gene are GTSNPN and SVGIG (reference sequence). Between the trimmed V and J ends, which lost 4 bases and 1 base, there was a span of 7 bases. The CDR3 contains 12 residues. The CDR3 reads CAWMRGNTEAFF. CDR3 sequence (DNA): TGTGCCTGGATGCGGGGGAACACTGAAGCTTTCTTT.

This chain connects TRBV30 to TRBJ1-6, with D possibly being TRBD1 (5 bases). The CDR3 totals 13 residues. V lost 5 bases to trimming and J lost 10 bases, with 15 bases between them. Per germline, CDR1 GTSNPN and CDR2 SVGIG (reference sequence). The CDR3 bases are TGTGCCTGGGCCGGACAAGGGTTATCACCCCTCCACTTT. Amino acids: CAWAGQGLSPLHF.

The sample holds a few counts of this clone. This chain uses TRBV13 with TRBJ2-7; 9 positions agree with TRBD2. Per germline, CDR1 PRHDT and CDR2 FYEKMQ (reference sequence). The V segment lost 0 bases and the J segment 6 bases; nucleotides outside the gene matches: 6. This CDR3 spans 15 amino acids. As DNA, the CDR3 is TGTGCCAGCAGCTTAGGATTTGCGGGAGGGGGCGAGCAGTACTTC. Its protein product is CASSLGFAGGGEQYF.

A single count supports this clone. The CDR3 loop reads CALRGYEQYF. The DNA of the CDR3 is TGTGCCCTCAGGGGCTACGAGCAGTACTTC. V gene TRBV24-1 combines with J gene TRBJ2-7; a possible D gene is TRBD1 (6 bases). Germline values: CDR1 KGHDR, CDR2 SFDVKD. The CDR3 loop spans 10 amino acids. Trimming took off 12 bases at V and 3 bases at J, with 8 bases between the two ends.

CDR3 region: CASSSTGIYYGYTF. In DNA, the CDR3 is TGTGCCAGCAGCTCGACAGGAATATACTATGGCTACACCTTC. The gene calls are TRBV28 and TRBJ1-2; possible D gene TRBD1, 6 bases. The CDR3 extends over 14 amino acids. The V end was cut by 6 bases, the J end by 3 bases, with 14 bases between. The germline gives CDR1 MDHEN, CDR2 SYDVKM.

This chain links TRBV24-1 with TRBJ2-2; 7 bases are a match to TRBD2. The CDR3 has 18 residues. The germline V gene encodes CDR1 KGHDR and CDR2 SFDVKD. J lost 3 bases, V lost 7 bases, and 16 bases had no gene match. DNA of the CDR3: TGTGCCACCAGCCCTGCGCCAGGCGGGGGAGGGCACACCGGGGAGCTGTTTTTT. Translated, it gives CATSPAPGGGGHTGELFF.

The rearrangement joins TRBV3-1 (or the pseudogene TRBV3-2) to TRBJ1-1, with D possibly being TRBD1 (6 bases). The CDR3 consists of 13 residues. Trimming stripped 4 bases from V and 3 bases from J, with 9 bases between. Germline assignment: CDR1 LGHDT and CDR2 YNNKEL (reference sequence). CDR3 coding DNA: TGTGCCAGCAGCCCGGGGACATACACTGAAGCTTTCTTT. Protein: CASSPGTYTEAFF.

V gene TRBV4-2 combines with J gene TRBJ2-3; D unresolved. Germline V lookup: CDR1 LGHNA, CDR2 YNFKEQ. The germline V and J ends were trimmed by 0 bases and 2 bases, with 9 bases remaining between them. CDR3 length equals 15 residues. The CDR3 here is CASSQDRQSTDTQYF. DNA for the CDR3: TGTGCCAGCAGCCAAGACAGGCAATCCACAGATACGCAGTATTTT.

Here the CDR3 reads CASRGQGESYEQYF. The CDR3 DNA is TGTGCCAGCAGGGGACAGGGGGAATCCTACGAGCAGTACTTC. V and J are TRBV6-5 and TRBJ2-7; 11 bases map to TRBD1. The CDR3 spans 14 residues. Trimming cost V 6 bases and J 1 base; bases outside gene matches: 2. Germline values: CDR1 MNHEY, CDR2 SVGAGI.

This chain connects TRBV7-9 to TRBJ2-7; unclear D gene. The CDR3 is 12 residues long. V was cut by 5 bases and J by 0 bases, with 5 bases left in between. Germline V CDR1 and CDR2: SEHNR, FQNEAQ (reference sequence). The CDR3 is CASSMSSYEQYF. Here the CDR3 DNA reads TGTGCCAGCAGCATGAGCTCCTACGAGCAGTACTTC. The complete variable domain, with remaining parts taken from reference TRBV7-9 and TRBJ2-7, reads DTGVSQNPRHKITKRGQNVTFRCDPISEHNRLYWYRQTLGQGPEFLTYFQNEAQLEKSRLLSDRFSAERPKGSFSTLEIQRTEQGDSAMYLCASSMSSYEQYFGPGTRLTVT.

The chain uses TRBV11-2 and TRBJ1-2; D not certain. Trimming removed 1 base at V and 0 bases at J, with 3 bases between. Germline CDR1 and CDR2: SGHAT and FQNNGV. The CDR3 has 13 amino acids. Here the CDR3 DNA reads TGTGCCAGCAGCTTAGTAGCTAACTATGGCTACACCTTC. Translating gives CASSLVANYGYTF.

The rearrangement links TRBV7-3 to TRBJ1-6; TRBD1 might be the D (5 bases). CDR3 length equals 13 residues. V dropped 5 bases and J dropped 7 bases, with 9 bases sitting between them. Germline CDR1 SGHTA, CDR2 FQGTGA. The DNA for the CDR3 is TGTGCCAGCAGCATAGACAGAAATTCACCCCTCCACTTT. This encodes CASSIDRNSPLHF. The variable domain in full, with the rest retrieved from reference TRBV7-3 and TRBJ1-6, is GAGVSQTPSNKVTEKGKYVELRCDPISGHTALYWYRQSLGQGPEFLIYFQGTGAADDSGLPNDRFFAVRPEGSVSTLKIQRTERGDSAVYLCASSIDRNSPLHFGNGTRLTVT.

V and J are TRBV24-1 and TRBJ2-5; 9 positions match TRBD1. J lost 3 bases, V lost 3 bases, and 7 bases had no gene match. CDR3 size: 16 residues. The germline gives CDR1 KGHDR, CDR2 SFDVKD. The CDR3 spells CATSDPAGTGKETQYF. CDR3 sequence (DNA): TGTGCCACCAGTGATCCCGCCGGGACAGGGAAAGAGACCCAGTACTTC.

The chain carries TRBV19 and TRBJ2-5, with D perhaps TRBD2 (5 bases). The germline gives CDR1 LNHDA, CDR2 SQIVND (reference sequence). This CDR3 comprises 12 residues. The CDR3 reads CVVGVVTETQYF. The CDR3 nucleotides are TGTGTCGTCGGGGTCGTAACGGAGACCCAGTACTTC.

The chain combines TRBV24-1 with TRBJ1-2, with D perhaps matching TRBD1 (6 bases). The CDR3 spans 15 residues. Germline-derived CDR1 and CDR2 are KGHDR and SFDVKD. The V gene lost 3 bases and the J gene lost 8 bases, with 18 bases spanning the gap. The CDR3 loop is CATSDTVQGLGGYTF. Here the CDR3 DNA reads TGTGCCACCAGTGATACCGTCCAGGGGCTGGGAGGCTACACCTTC.

The rearrangement uses TRBV7-2 and TRBJ2-1; D gene unclear. The germline V gene encodes CDR1 SGHTA and CDR2 FQGNSA. The CDR3 covers 15 residues. Trimming took 3 bases from V and 0 from J, leaving 9 bases between them. The DNA of the CDR3 is TGTGCCAGCAGCTTCATGGCCCTCTCCTACAATGAGCAGTTCTTC. Amino acid sequence: CASSFMALSYNEQFF.

V usage is TRBV19 and J usage is TRBJ2-1, with 12 bases aligning to TRBD2. The CDR3 is made up of 16 amino acids. Unmatched junction bases numbered 14, after V lost 8 bases and J lost 9 bases. CDR1 is LNHDA and CDR2 is SQIVND in the germline V gene (reference sequence). The CDR3 nucleotides read TGTGCCAGTGGACTCGGGACTAGCGGGTTTTTGGGTGAGCAGTTCTTC. It codes for CASGLGTSGFLGEQFF.

J is TRBJ1-2 and V is TRBV13; D unclear. The V and J ends lost 5 bases and 3 bases respectively, with 16 bases between them. Per the germline V gene, CDR1 is PRHDT and CDR2 is FYEKMQ (reference sequence). This CDR3 is built from 15 residues. The CDR3 protein is CASSNVWARDYGYTF. The DNA of the CDR3 is TGTGCCAGCAGCAACGTATGGGCAAGAGACTATGGCTACACCTTC. Combining the CDR3 with reference TRBV13 and TRBJ1-2 gives the whole variable domain AAGVIQSPRHLIKEKRETATLKCYPIPRHDTVYWYQQGPGQDPQFLISFYEKMQSDKGSIPDRFSAQQFSDYHSELNMSSLELGDSALYFCASSNVWARDYGYTFGSGTRLTVV.

The chain uses TRBV24-1 and TRBJ1-2; the D is unclear. V lost 3 bases and J 4 bases, leaving 2 bases between the germline ends. Germline CDR1 is KGHDR and CDR2 is SFDVKD. The CDR3 consists of 11 residues. For the CDR3, the DNA is TGTGCCACCAGTGATCGCTATGGCTACACCTTC. Amino acids: CATSDRYGYTF.

The rearrangement joins TRBV19 to TRBJ1-2, with 9 bases aligning to TRBD1. V lost 6 bases and J lost 6; bases outside the gene matches: 11. The germline V gene has CDR1 LNHDA and CDR2 SQIVND (reference sequence). CDR3 length equals 15 residues. Here the CDR3 reads CASRGPGQGRDGYTF. For the CDR3, the DNA is TGTGCCAGTAGGGGCCCGGGACAGGGTCGAGATGGCTACACCTTC.